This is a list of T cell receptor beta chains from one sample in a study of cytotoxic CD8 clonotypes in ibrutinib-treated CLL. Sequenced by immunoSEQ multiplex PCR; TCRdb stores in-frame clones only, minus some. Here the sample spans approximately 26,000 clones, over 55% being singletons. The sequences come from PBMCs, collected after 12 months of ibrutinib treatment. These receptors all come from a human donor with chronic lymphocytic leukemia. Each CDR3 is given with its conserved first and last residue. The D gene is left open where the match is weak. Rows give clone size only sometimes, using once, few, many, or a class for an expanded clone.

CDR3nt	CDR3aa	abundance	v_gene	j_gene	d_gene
TGCGCCAGCAACCGAGGGGGGCAAGGGACGGGTGAGCAGTTCTTC	CASNRGGQGTGEQFF	NA	TRBV5-1	TRBJ2-1	NA
TGTGCCAGCAGCCTGTTCGGGACAGGGTCCTACGAGCAGTACTTC	CASSLFGTGSYEQYF	once	TRBV7-3	TRBJ2-7	TRBD1
TGTGCCAGCTCACCACCAGAAACCTACGAGCAGTACTTC	CASSPPETYEQYF	NA	TRBV18	TRBJ2-7	NA
TGTGCCAGCAGATCCCCTCCGAGGATCGAGCAGTACTTC	CASRSPPRIEQYF	NA	TRBV27	TRBJ2-7	NA
TGCGCCAGCAGCCCGGTCGGGGGTGAGCAGCCCCAGCATTTT	CASSPVGGEQPQHF	once	TRBV5-1	TRBJ1-5	NA
TGTGCCAGCAGTGAGACAAGGGACGTTCGCCATGAGCAGTTCTTC	CASSETRDVRHEQFF	NA	TRBV2	TRBJ2-1	NA
TGTGCCAGCAGCTCAGGACAAAAAGAGACCCAGTACTTC	CASSSGQKETQYF	NA	TRBV7-2	TRBJ2-5	NA
TGTGCCAGCTCATTGCGCCCTCTAAGGAGGGGCACTGAAGCTTTCTTT	CASSLRPLRRGTEAFF	NA	TRBV18	TRBJ1-1	NA
TGTGCCAGCAGCCAAGCCCCTAGCGGGGGGGTATCTTCCGGGGAGCTGTTTTTT	CASSQAPSGGVSSGELFF	few	TRBV4-2	TRBJ2-2	TRBD2
TGCAGCGTACACAGGATAATGAACACTGAAGCTTTCTTT	CSVHRIMNTEAFF	NA	TRBV29-1	TRBJ1-1	NA
TGCGCCAGCAGCGGCGGTCGTATGGACAGGGGGACCCTATCCTACGAGCAGTACTTC	CASSGGRMDRGTLSYEQYF	NA	TRBV5-1	TRBJ2-7	TRBD1
TGTGCCAGCAGCGTAGCTGGGGGAGACGAGCAGTACTTC	CASSVAGGDEQYF	once	TRBV9	TRBJ2-7	NA
TGTGCCAGTATTTTTACATACGAGCAGTACTTC	CASIFTYEQYF	NA	TRBV19	TRBJ2-7	NA
TGCGCCAGCAGCTCGGACCCCCACACAGATACGCAGTATTTT	CASSSDPHTDTQYF	NA	TRBV5-1	TRBJ2-3	NA
TGTGCCAGCAGTTCTGGAACAGGGTGGAGGGAACTGTTTTTT	CASSSGTGWRELFF	NA	TRBV28	TRBJ1-4	NA
TGTGCCAGCAGCTTAGCAGGGTTCTACGAGCAGTACTTC	CASSLAGFYEQYF	once	TRBV11-2	TRBJ2-7	NA
TGTGCCAGTAGTAACCCCAGGGGCGTGAACACTGAAGCTTTCTTT	CASSNPRGVNTEAFF	NA	TRBV19	TRBJ1-1	NA
TGTGCCAGCAGCTTAGCAGGGGCCCTACAACTGTTTTTT	CASSLAGALQLFF	once	TRBV7-9	TRBJ1-4	NA
TGCGCCAGCAGCCAAATTTGGGACGGAAGATCTGAAGCTTTCTTT	CASSQIWDGRSEAFF	NA	TRBV5-1	TRBJ1-1	NA
TGTGCCAGCAGTGAAGGCAAGGCCCTTGATCTGCAGCCCCAGCATTTT	CASSEGKALDLQPQHF	few	TRBV25-1	TRBJ1-5	NA
TGCAGCGTGTGGGACGTGTGGTATGGCTACACCTTC	CSVWDVWYGYTF	NA	TRBV29-1	TRBJ1-2	NA
TGTGCCAGCAGCCTCCATCCACGGGGTCTGATACTCTCTGGAAACACCATATATTTT	CASSLHPRGLILSGNTIYF	NA	TRBV5-6	TRBJ1-3	NA
TGTGCCAGCAGCGGTGGGGGGGGCCTGAATGAGCAGTTCTTC	CASSGGGGLNEQFF	NA	TRBV7-2	TRBJ2-1	NA
TGTGCCAGCAGCTTGGGACCTGCTGGGAACTACGAGCAGTACTTC	CASSLGPAGNYEQYF	NA	TRBV11-2	TRBJ2-7	NA
TGTGCCAGCAGCAGCTTAGTACAGGGTGGAAACACCATATATTTT	CASSSLVQGGNTIYF	medium-sized	TRBV7-2	TRBJ1-3	NA
TGTGCCAGCAGCTTAGAGTGGGGGACAGGGGGCGACGCTTTCTTT	CASSLEWGTGGDAFF	NA	TRBV11-2	TRBJ1-1	TRBD1
TGTGCCAGCAGCGTAGATGCAGGGATTAGCAATCAGCCCCAGCATTTT	CASSVDAGISNQPQHF	few	TRBV9	TRBJ1-5	NA
TGTGCCAGCAGCTGGGGGACTGGCTATGAGCAGTTCTTC	CASSWGTGYEQFF	NA	TRBV11-1	TRBJ2-1	NA
TGCGCCAGCAGTCGAGGACAGAAGACTGAAGCTTTCTTT	CASSRGQKTEAFF	once	TRBV10-2	TRBJ1-1	NA
TGTGCCAGCAGTCGACGGGGAGGGTACGAGCAGTACTTC	CASSRRGGYEQYF	NA	TRBV27	TRBJ2-7	TRBD2
TGTGCCAGCCGCCGGGACAGAAATCAGCCCCAGCATTTT	CASRRDRNQPQHF	large	TRBV2	TRBJ1-5	TRBD1
TGTGCCAGCAGCTTTACCGGGACAGGGCACGAGCAGTACTTC	CASSFTGTGHEQYF	NA	TRBV11-1	TRBJ2-7	TRBD1
TGTGCCAGCAGTGTCAGGGGGCGCGGCTCCTACGAGCAGTACTTC	CASSVRGRGSYEQYF	NA	TRBV28	TRBJ2-7	TRBD1
TGTGCCAGGATGAAACAGGAGATGAACACTGAAGCTTTCTTT	CARMKQEMNTEAFF	NA	TRBV2	TRBJ1-1	NA
TGTGCCAGCAGCTCCAGGTGGGGCTCTGGGGCCAACGTCCTGACTTTC	CASSSRWGSGANVLTF	NA	TRBV6-6	TRBJ2-6	NA
TGTGCCAGCAGCTTTATACAGGGGAACTATGGCTACACCTTC	CASSFIQGNYGYTF	NA	TRBV7-9	TRBJ1-2	TRBD1
TGCAGCGTCCCCGACAGGTCGGGCGGGGAGCTGTTTTTT	CSVPDRSGGELFF	NA	TRBV29-1	TRBJ2-2	NA
TGTGCCAGCAGTTCAAGATCTTGGAACACCGGGGAGCTGTTTTTT	CASSSRSWNTGELFF	few	TRBV7-2	TRBJ2-2	NA
TGTGCCAGCAGCTTGGTGGCAGGGGGCTCCTACGAGCAGTACTTC	CASSLVAGGSYEQYF	NA	TRBV7-2	TRBJ2-7	TRBD1
TGCGCCAGCGCTTTTCTAGCGGCGAACACCGGGGAGCTGTTTTTT	CASAFLAANTGELFF	NA	TRBV5-1	TRBJ2-2	TRBD2
TGTGCCAGTAGCACCCGGAGTGGCAATCAGCCCCAGCATTTT	CASSTRSGNQPQHF	NA	TRBV19	TRBJ1-5	NA
TGTGCCAGCAGCCGGGGGAGCAATCAGCCCCAGCATTTT	CASSRGSNQPQHF	NA	TRBV7-3	TRBJ1-5	NA
TGTGCCAGCAGCTTGTTCCAGGGTCGCGAGCAGTACTTC	CASSLFQGREQYF	medium-sized	TRBV5-4	TRBJ2-7	NA
TGTGCCAGCAGCGCTGAGCGGGGGGAGACCTACGAGCAGTACTTC	CASSAERGETYEQYF	NA	TRBV9	TRBJ2-7	TRBD2
TGTGCCAGCAGTTTAGGAGCGAATAGCAATCAGCCCCAGCATTTT	CASSLGANSNQPQHF	NA	TRBV27	TRBJ1-5	NA
TGTGCCAGTAGTATCGCAGGGGGTAGCATTCAGTACTTC	CASSIAGGSIQYF	once	TRBV19	TRBJ2-4	TRBD1
TGCGCCAGCAGGACCGGGACTAGCCCTAACACCGGGGAGCTGTTTTTT	CASRTGTSPNTGELFF	NA	TRBV5-1	TRBJ2-2	TRBD2
TGTGCCACCGGGACAGGGATAAAAGGAAACACCATATATTTT	CATGTGIKGNTIYF	NA	TRBV10-3	TRBJ1-3	TRBD1
TGCAGTGCTAGAGCCAATGAAAAACTGTTTTTT	CSARANEKLFF	NA	TRBV20-1	TRBJ1-4	NA
TGTGCCAGTAGTTCGACAGGAACCCCCTACGAGCAGTACTTC	CASSSTGTPYEQYF	NA	TRBV19	TRBJ2-7	NA
TGTGCCAGCTCAGTAGGACAGGGAGCTAACTATGGCTACACCTTC	CASSVGQGANYGYTF	NA	TRBV18	TRBJ1-2	TRBD1
TGTGCCAGCGAAGTGAAGGGTGGCTATGGCTACACCTTC	CASEVKGGYGYTF	once	TRBV28	TRBJ1-2	NA
TGCGCCAGCAGCCAAGCAGGGACACTCTGGGCCAACGTCCTGACTTTC	CASSQAGTLWANVLTF	NA	TRBV4-3	TRBJ2-6	NA
TGTGCCACCAGCAGAGTTGCGGGGGGGCTGAGGGAGCTGTTTTTT	CATSRVAGGLRELFF	few	TRBV15	TRBJ2-2	TRBD2